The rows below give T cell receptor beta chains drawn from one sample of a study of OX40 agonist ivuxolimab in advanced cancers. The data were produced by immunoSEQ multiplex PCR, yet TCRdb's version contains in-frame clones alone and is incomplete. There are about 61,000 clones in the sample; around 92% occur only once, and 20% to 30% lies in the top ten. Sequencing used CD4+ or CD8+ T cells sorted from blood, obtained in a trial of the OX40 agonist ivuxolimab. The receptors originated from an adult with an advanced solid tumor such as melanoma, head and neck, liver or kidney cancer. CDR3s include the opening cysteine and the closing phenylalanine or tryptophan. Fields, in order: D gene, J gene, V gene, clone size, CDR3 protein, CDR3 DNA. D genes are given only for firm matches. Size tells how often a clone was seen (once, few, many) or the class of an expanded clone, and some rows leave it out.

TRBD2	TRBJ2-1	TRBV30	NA	CAWNSGDLYSYNEQFF	TGTGCCTGGAATAGCGGGGACTTATACTCCTACAATGAGCAGTTCTTC
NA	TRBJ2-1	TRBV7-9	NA	CASSYPGVVVGNEQFF	TGTGCCAGCAGCTACCCTGGGGTGGTGGTAGGGAATGAGCAGTTCTTC
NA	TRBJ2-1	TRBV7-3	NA	CASSLGVGTEQFF	TGTGCCAGCAGCTTAGGGGTGGGGACCGAGCAGTTCTTC
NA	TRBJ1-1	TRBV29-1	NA	CSVFRGQAFF	TGCAGCGTTTTTAGGGGCCAAGCTTTCTTT
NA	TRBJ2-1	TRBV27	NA	CASSLLRLLFSYNEQFF	TGTGCCAGCAGTCTCCTCCGACTGCTTTTCTCCTACAATGAGCAGTTCTTC
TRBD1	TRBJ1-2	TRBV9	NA	CASSGQGVRYGYTF	TGTGCCAGCAGCGGACAGGGGGTTCGCTATGGCTACACCTTC
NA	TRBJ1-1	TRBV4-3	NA	CASSQDGGLLNTEAFF	TGCGCCAGCAGCCAAGATGGGGGACTGTTGAACACTGAAGCTTTCTTT
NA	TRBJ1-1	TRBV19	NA	CASTNPGPGYTEAFF	TGTGCCAGTACCAACCCCGGACCAGGGTACACTGAAGCTTTCTTT
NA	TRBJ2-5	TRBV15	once	CATSVTRPQETQYF	TGTGCCACCAGCGTAACTAGACCTCAAGAGACCCAGTACTTC
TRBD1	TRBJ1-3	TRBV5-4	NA	CASRRQGSLGNTIYF	TGTGCCAGCAGGAGACAGGGGAGCCTAGGAAACACCATATATTTT
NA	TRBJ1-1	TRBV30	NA	CAWSVAKNTEAFF	TGTGCCTGGAGTGTTGCTAAGAACACTGAAGCTTTCTTT
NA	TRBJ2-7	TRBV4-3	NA	CASSQTRGRSYEQYF	TGCGCCAGCAGCCAAACAAGAGGACGGAGCTACGAGCAGTACTTC
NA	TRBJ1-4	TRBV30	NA	CAWSLDSEATNEKLFF	TGTGCCTGGTCGCTTGACAGCGAAGCAACTAATGAAAAACTGTTTTTT
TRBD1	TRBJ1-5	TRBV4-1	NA	CASSLRTGLANQPQHF	TGCGCCAGCAGCCTCCGGACAGGCCTCGCCAATCAGCCCCAGCATTTT
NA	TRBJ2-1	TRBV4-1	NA	CASSQAGVDEQFF	TGCGCCAGCAGCCAGGCAGGGGTCGATGAGCAGTTCTTC
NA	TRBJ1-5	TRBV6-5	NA	CASRGSNQPQHF	TGTGCCAGCAGGGGTAGCAATCAGCCCCAGCATTTT
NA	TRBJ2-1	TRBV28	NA	CASSLNPEMDEQFF	TGTGCCAGCAGTTTAAACCCTGAGATGGATGAGCAGTTCTTC
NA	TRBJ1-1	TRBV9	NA	CASNAGGGTEAFF	TGTGCCAGCAACGCCGGGGGGGGCACTGAAGCTTTCTTT
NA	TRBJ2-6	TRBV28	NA	CASSLFGVPGANVLTF	TGTGCCAGCAGTTTATTCGGGGTTCCTGGGGCCAACGTCCTGACTTTC
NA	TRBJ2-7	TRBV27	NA	CASSAGNSEQYF	TGTGCCAGCAGTGCAGGGAATAGCGAGCAGTACTTC
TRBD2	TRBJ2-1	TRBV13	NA	CASSLQREVNEQFF	TGTGCCAGCAGCTTACAGCGGGAAGTCAATGAGCAGTTCTTC
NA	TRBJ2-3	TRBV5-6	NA	CASSFYTDTQYF	TGTGCCAGCAGCTTCTACACAGATACGCAGTATTTT
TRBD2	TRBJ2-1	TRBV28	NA	CATEPGLAGGVFVNEQFF	TGTGCCACCGAACCCGGACTAGCGGGGGGGGTATTTGTGAATGAGCAGTTCTTC
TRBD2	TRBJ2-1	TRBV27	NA	CASRAGGVNNEQFF	TGTGCCAGCAGGGCGGGGGGAGTTAACAATGAGCAGTTCTTC
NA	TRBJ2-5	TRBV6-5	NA	CASSYHRVQETQYF	TGTGCCAGCAGTTACCACAGGGTCCAAGAGACCCAGTACTTC
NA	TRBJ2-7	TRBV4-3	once	CASSQGQGSYEQYF	TGCGCCAGCAGCCAAGGCCAGGGCTCCTACGAGCAGTACTTC
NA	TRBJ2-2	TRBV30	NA	CALNTGELFF	TGTGCCCTAAACACCGGGGAGCTGTTTTTT